Detailed here is one T cell receptor (beta chain). Per the germline V gene, CDR1 is SGHVS and CDR2 is FNYEAQ. This CDR3 is 13 amino acids long. Trimming left V 4 bases short and J 12 bases short, with 16 bases between. The data originate from a study of cytomegalovirus exposure and HLA in healthy donors. The PCR employed 60 Vbeta primers together with 13 Jbeta primers. Here immunoSEQ multiplex PCR was the method, and the copy in TCRdb shows in-frame clones only, minus some. The profile covers 120,000 or so clones, with roughly 80% appearing a single time and 6.3% taken by the ten largest. The TCR was taken from a middle-aged woman in good health and CMV-seronegative. Sequencing was carried out using PBMCs. The genes are TRBV7-6 and TRBJ2-1; D is possibly TRBD2 (5 bases). Here the CDR3 reads CASSSPDSSRQFF. The CDR3 DNA sequence: TGTGCCAGCAGCTCCCCGGACTCCTCAAGGCAGTTCTTC.